The rows below give T cell receptor beta chains drawn from one sample of a study of blood T cells in healthy people across ages. Via MiXCR, TCRdb re-called the 5' RACE reads, giving one row per CDR3 protein. The sample includes 1,500,000 or so distinct CDR3 sequences, under 55% of them seen just once. The sequenced sample consisted of blood. These receptors were taken from a woman in her late teens or twenties in good health. Both conserved end residues are part of each CDR3. Each record gives: CDR3 protein, CDR3 DNA, clone size, V gene, J gene, CDR3 length, D gene. D genes are given only for firm matches. Size is omitted from some rows. Given values are once, few, many or a class for expanded clones.

CDR3: CASSLRPGQASGANVLTF
DNA: TGTGCCAGCAGCTTGCGGCCGGGACAGGCCTCTGGGGCCAACGTCCTGACTTTC
size: NA
V: TRBV7-2
J: TRBJ2-6
length: 18
D: TRBD1

CDR3: CASSYSRYIQYF
DNA: TGTGCCAGCAGTTACTCTAGGTACATTCAGTACTTC
size: few
V: TRBV6-2/TRBV6-3
J: TRBJ2-4
length: 12
D: NA

CDR3: CSVEGTNPHEQYF
DNA: TGCAGCGTTGAGGGGACCAACCCCCACGAGCAGTACTTC
size: NA
V: TRBV29-1
J: TRBJ2-7
length: 13
D: NA

CDR3: CASSLAQSQGAIDNYGYTF
DNA: TGTGCCAGCAGCTTAGCCCAGTCACAGGGGGCAATAGATAACTATGGCTACACCTTC
size: once
V: TRBV11-2
J: TRBJ1-2
length: 19
D: TRBD1

CDR3: CASSHRGAGGYTF
DNA: TGTGCCAGCAGCCATCGAGGGGCGGGTGGCTACACCTTC
size: NA
V: TRBV3-1
J: TRBJ1-2
length: 13
D: NA

CDR3: CASSAIGTGNSPLHF
DNA: TGTGCCAGCAGTGCAATAGGGACGGGAAATTCACCCCTCCACTTT
size: NA
V: TRBV12-3/TRBV12-4
J: TRBJ1-6
length: 15
D: NA

CDR3: CAISTGGRNEQFF
DNA: TGTGCCATCAGTACAGGGGGCAGGAATGAGCAGTTCTTC
size: few
V: TRBV10-3
J: TRBJ2-1
length: 13
D: TRBD1

CDR3: CASSPYLGTSYEQYF
DNA: TGTGCCAGCAGCCCTTATTTGGGGACCTCCTACGAGCAGTACTTC
size: NA
V: TRBV7-2
J: TRBJ2-7
length: 15
D: NA

CDR3: CASRSERDYYEQYF
DNA: TGTGCCAGCAGATCAGAGCGGGACTACTACGAGCAGTACTTC
size: few
V: TRBV27
J: TRBJ2-7
length: 14
D: TRBD2

CDR3: CASSPQIRGVRAEAFF
DNA: TGTGCCAGCAGCCCTCAGATCAGGGGAGTTCGGGCTGAAGCTTTCTTT
size: NA
V: TRBV9
J: TRBJ1-1
length: 16
D: NA

CDR3: CASSYFDRGLYGYTF
DNA: TGTGCCAGCAGTTACTTCGACAGGGGGCTATATGGCTACACCTTC
size: NA
V: TRBV6-5
J: TRBJ1-2
length: 15
D: TRBD1

CDR3: CASSQERNPNYGYTF
DNA: TGCGCCAGCAGCCAAGAACGGAACCCAAACTATGGCTACACCTTC
size: NA
V: TRBV4-3
J: TRBJ1-2
length: 15
D: NA

CDR3: CSARGRAEYGYTF
DNA: TGCAGTGCTAGAGGGCGGGCAGAATATGGCTACACCTTC
size: few
V: TRBV20-1
J: TRBJ1-2
length: 13
D: NA

CDR3: CASSSRGPGQPSYNEQFF
DNA: TGCGCCAGCAGCTCCCGAGGCCCGGGACAACCCTCCTACAATGAGCAGTTCTTC
size: few
V: TRBV4-3
J: TRBJ2-1
length: 18
D: NA

CDR3: CASSEYPGWTGGNEQYF
DNA: TGCGCCAGCAGTGAGTATCCGGGATGGACAGGGGGCAACGAGCAGTACTTC
size: NA
V: TRBV10-2
J: TRBJ2-7
length: 17
D: TRBD1

CDR3: CASSNRDSGGGYTF
DNA: TGTGCCAGCTCAAACCGGGACTCCGGTGGTGGCTACACCTTC
size: NA
V: TRBV18
J: TRBJ1-2
length: 14
D: NA